This TCR beta chain appears in the sequencing data of a study of long-term antiretroviral therapy in people with HIV. Study observations and caveats: Repertoire dominance by clones expanded before ART was seen at all time points.

This clone was picked up a small number of times. Its antigen is not known. CDR3 length: 17 residues. Trimming cost V 0 bases and J 0 bases, with 12 bases left between them. Germline V gene data show CDR1 as MGHRA and CDR2 as YSYEKL. At least one PBMC sample before ART and at least two after were required. They ran version v3.0 of the immunoSEQ assay at survey level. Libraries were prepared by immunoSEQ multiplex PCR; TCRdb keeps only in-frame clonotypes and omits some of them. This table holds about 20,000 clones, approximately 81% found once. The TCR was taken from a woman in her 50s with HIV. The sequencing here drew on unsorted PBMCs, taken 1.9 years after starting antiretroviral therapy. The J gene is TRBJ1-3, the V gene TRBV4-1; TRBD1 might be the D (5 bases). The CDR3 here is CASSQDNRQTSGNTIYF. The CDR3 nucleotides are TGCGCCAGCAGCCAAGATAACCGACAGACCTCTGGAAACACCATATATTTT.